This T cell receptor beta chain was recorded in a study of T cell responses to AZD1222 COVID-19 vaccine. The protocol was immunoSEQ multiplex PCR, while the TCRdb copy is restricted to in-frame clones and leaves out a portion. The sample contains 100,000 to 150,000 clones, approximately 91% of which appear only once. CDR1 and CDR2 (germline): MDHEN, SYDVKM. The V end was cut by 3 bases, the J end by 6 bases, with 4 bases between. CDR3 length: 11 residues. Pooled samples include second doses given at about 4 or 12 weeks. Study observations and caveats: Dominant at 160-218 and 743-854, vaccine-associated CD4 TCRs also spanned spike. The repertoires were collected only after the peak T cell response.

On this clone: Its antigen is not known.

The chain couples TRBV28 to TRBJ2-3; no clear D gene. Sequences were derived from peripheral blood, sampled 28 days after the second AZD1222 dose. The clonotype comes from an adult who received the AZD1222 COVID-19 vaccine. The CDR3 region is CASSFRDTQYF. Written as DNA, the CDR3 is TGTGCCAGCAGTTTCCGGGATACGCAGTATTTT. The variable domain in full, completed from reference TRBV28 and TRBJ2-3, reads DVKVTQSSRYLVKRTGEKVFLECVQDMDHENMFWYRQDPGLGLRLIYFSYDVKMKEKGDIPEGYSVSREKKERFSLILESASTNQTSMYLCASSFRDTQYFGPGTRLTVL.